Given below is one T cell receptor beta chain in context. The antigen is undetermined. The length of the CDR3 is 14 residues. Germline CDR1 reads SGHRS; CDR2 reads YFSETQ. This entry is derived from a study of human CD8 memory T cell subsets. Total CD8+ T cells came from negative magnetic enrichment. Generation of TCR beta libraries used UMI-labeled 5' RACE. One entry per CDR3 protein, without DNA, is what TCRdb gives after re-calling the 5' RACE reads. This table holds more than 10,000 distinct CDR3 sequences. Whole-study findings and limits: Chao1 estimates hinted that stem-like memory T cells outstripped precursor exhausted T cells in diversity.

The chain employs TRBV5-1 and TRBJ2-7. The source is a human donor in good health. Sequenced input: CD8+ T cells from PBMCs. CDR3 in amino acids: CASSLTGFSYEQYF.